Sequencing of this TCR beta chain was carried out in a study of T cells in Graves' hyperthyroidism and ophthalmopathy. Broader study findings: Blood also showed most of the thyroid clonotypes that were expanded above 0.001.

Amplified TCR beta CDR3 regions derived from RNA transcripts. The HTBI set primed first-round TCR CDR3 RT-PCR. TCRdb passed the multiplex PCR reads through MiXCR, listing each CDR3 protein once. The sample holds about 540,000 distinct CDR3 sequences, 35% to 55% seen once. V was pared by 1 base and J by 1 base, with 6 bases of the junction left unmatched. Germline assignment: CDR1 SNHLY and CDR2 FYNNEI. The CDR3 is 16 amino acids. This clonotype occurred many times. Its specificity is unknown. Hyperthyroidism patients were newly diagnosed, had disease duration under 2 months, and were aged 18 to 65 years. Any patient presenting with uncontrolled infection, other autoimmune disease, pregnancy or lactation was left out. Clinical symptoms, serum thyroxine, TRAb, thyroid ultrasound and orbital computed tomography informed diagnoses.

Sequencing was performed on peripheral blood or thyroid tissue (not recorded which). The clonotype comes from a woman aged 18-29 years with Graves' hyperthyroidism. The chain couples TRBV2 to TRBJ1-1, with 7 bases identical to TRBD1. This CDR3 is CASSEEGAGWNTEAFF. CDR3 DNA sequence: TGTGCCAGCAGTGAAGAGGGGGCAGGATGGAACACTGAAGCTTTCTTT.